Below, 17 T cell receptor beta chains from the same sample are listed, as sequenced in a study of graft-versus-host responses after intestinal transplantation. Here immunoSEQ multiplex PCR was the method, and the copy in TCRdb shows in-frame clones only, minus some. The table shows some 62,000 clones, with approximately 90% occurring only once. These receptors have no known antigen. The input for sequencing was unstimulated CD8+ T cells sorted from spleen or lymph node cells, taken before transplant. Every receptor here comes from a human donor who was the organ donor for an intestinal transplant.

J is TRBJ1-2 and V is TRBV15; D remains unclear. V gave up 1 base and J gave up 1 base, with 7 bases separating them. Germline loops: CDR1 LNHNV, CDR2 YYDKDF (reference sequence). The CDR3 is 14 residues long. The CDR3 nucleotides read TGTGCCACCAGCAGAGGAGAGGATAACTATGGCTACACCTTC. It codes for CATSRGEDNYGYTF. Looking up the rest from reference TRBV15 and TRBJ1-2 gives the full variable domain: DAMVIQNPRYQVTQFGKPVTLSCSQTLNHNVMYWYQQKSSQAPKLLFHYYDKDFNNEADTPDNFQSRRPNTSFCFLDIRSPGLGDTAMYLCATSRGEDNYGYTFGSGTRLTVV.

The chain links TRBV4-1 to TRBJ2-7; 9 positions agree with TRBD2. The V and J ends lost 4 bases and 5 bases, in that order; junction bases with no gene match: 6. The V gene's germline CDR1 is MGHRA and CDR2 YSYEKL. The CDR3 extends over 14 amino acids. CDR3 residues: CASSPAGGLNEQYF. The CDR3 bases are TGCGCCAGCAGCCCCGCGGGAGGGCTCAACGAGCAGTACTTC.

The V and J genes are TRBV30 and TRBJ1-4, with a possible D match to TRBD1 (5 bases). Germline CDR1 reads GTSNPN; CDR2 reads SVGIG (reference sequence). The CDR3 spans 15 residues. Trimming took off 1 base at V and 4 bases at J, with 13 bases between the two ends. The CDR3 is CAWSAPDTINEKLFF. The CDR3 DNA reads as TGTGCCTGGAGTGCCCCGGACACCATTAATGAAAAACTGTTTTTT.

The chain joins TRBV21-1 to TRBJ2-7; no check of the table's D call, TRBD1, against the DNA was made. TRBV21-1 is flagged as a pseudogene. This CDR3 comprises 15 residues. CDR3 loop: CASSKARDREYEQYF. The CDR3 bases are TGTGCCAGCAGCAAGGCCAGGGACAGGGAATACGAGCAGTACTTC.

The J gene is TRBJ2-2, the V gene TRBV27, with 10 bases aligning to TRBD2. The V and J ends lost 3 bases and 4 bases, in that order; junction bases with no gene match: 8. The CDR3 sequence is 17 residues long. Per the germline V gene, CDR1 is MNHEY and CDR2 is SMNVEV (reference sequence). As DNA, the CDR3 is TGTGCCAGCAGTTTTCAGCTAGCGGGAGCTGGCACCGGGGAGCTGTTTTTT. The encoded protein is CASSFQLAGAGTGELFF.

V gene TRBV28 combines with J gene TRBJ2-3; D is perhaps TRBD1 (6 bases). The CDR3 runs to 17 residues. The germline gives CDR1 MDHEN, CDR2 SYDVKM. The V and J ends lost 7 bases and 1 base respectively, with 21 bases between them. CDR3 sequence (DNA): TGTGCCAGCATCGCTACCGGGCAGGGGATAGGCACAGATACGCAGTATTTT. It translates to CASIATGQGIGTDTQYF.

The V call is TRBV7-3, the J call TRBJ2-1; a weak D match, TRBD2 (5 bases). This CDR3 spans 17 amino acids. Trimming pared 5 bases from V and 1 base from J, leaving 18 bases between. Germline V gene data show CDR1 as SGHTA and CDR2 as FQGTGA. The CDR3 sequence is CASSLPRHGMSYNEQFF. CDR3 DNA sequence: TGTGCCAGCAGCCTTCCCCGGCACGGGATGTCCTACAATGAGCAGTTCTTC.

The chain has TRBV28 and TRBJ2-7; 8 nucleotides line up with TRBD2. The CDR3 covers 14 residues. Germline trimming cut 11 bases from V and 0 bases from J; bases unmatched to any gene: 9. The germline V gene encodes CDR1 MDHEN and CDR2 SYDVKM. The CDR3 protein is CAGEAGASSYEQYF. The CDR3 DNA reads TGTGCCGGAGAAGCGGGAGCGTCCTCCTACGAGCAGTACTTC.

In DNA, the CDR3 is TGTGCCAGCAGCTGGGGGGGACATGAGCAGTTCTTC. Translating it yields CASSWGGHEQFF. V gene TRBV14 combines with J gene TRBJ2-1; 7 nucleotides agree with TRBD2. The germline CDR1 and CDR2 sequences are SGHDN and FVKESK. Losses at the gene ends were 5 bases for V and 8 bases for J; bases not matched to a gene: 3. CDR3 length: 12 residues.

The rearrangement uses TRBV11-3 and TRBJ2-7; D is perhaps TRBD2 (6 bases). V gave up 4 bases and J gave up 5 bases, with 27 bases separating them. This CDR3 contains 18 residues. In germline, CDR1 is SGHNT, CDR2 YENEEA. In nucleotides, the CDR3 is TGTGCCAGCAGCTCGGTGTTATGGGCGGGAAATTTTAAAAACGAGCAGTACTTC. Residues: CASSSVLWAGNFKNEQYF.

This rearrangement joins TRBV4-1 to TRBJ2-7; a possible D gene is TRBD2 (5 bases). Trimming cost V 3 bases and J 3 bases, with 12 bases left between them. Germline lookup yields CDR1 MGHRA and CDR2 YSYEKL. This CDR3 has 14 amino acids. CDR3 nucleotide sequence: TGCGCCAGCAGCCATCGTGACGGGGACTACGAGCAGTACTTC. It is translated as CASSHRDGDYEQYF.

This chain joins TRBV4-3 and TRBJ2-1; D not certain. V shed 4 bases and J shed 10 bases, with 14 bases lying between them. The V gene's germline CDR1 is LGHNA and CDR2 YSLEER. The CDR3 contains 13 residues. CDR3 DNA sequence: TGCGCCAGCAGCCCCGAACTCGACGGGGAGCAGTTCTTC. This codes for CASSPELDGEQFF.

The CDR3 region is CASSSTSYEQYF. The CDR3 coding sequence is TGTGCCAGCAGCTCTACTTCCTACGAGCAGTACTTC. The rearrangement links TRBV5-6 to TRBJ2-7; D not resolved. The germline V gene has CDR1 SGHDT and CDR2 YYEEEE. Trimming cost V 3 bases and J 1 base, with 5 bases left between them. The CDR3 is 12 residues long. The full variable domain, its missing parts supplied by reference TRBV5-6 and TRBJ2-7, is DAGVTQSPTHLIKTRGQQVTLRCSPKSGHDTVSWYQQALGQGPQFIFQYYEEEERQRGNFPDRFSGHQFPNYSSELNVNALLLGDSALYLCASSSTSYEQYFGPGTRLTVT.

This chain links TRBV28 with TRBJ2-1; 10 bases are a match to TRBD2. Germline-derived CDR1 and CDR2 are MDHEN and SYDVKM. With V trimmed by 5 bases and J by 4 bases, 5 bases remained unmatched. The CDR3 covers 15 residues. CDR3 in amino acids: CASSLTSGDYNEQFF. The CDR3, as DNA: TGTGCCAGCAGTCTAACTAGCGGGGATTACAATGAGCAGTTCTTC.

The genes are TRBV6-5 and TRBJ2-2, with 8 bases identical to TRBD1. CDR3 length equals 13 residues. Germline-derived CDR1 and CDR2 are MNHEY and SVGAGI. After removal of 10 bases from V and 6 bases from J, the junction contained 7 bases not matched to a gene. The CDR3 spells CATLTGEAGELFF. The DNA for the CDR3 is TGTGCCACCTTGACAGGGGAGGCCGGGGAGCTGTTTTTT.

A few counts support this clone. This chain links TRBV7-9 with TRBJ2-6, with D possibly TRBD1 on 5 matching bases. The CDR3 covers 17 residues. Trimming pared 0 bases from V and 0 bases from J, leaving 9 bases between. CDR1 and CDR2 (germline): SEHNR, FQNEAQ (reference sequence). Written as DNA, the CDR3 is TGTGCCAGCAGCTTAGCAGGGGTAAACTCTGGGGCCAACGTCCTGACTTTC. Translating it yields CASSLAGVNSGANVLTF.

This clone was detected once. CDR3 sequence (DNA): TGTGCCAGCAGCCCACAGGGGACAGAGAGAGAGACCCAGTACTTC. Encoded protein: CASSPQGTERETQYF. The chain has TRBV6-5 and TRBJ2-5; the match to TRBD1 covers 7 bases. This CDR3 spans 15 amino acids. V shed 6 bases, J shed 4 bases, and the junction held 11 bases outside the gene matches. The germline CDR1 and CDR2 sequences are MNHEY and SVGAGI.